A single sample gave rise to the 10 T cell receptor beta chains below, sequenced in a study of T cell changes during pregnancy in multiple sclerosis. Profiling relied on immunoSEQ multiplex PCR, and the TCRdb table lists in-frame clones only, not all of them. The repertoire has more than 55,000 clones, less than 95% of them found once; the top ten carry 5.5% to 8%. Sequencing was performed on peripheral blood, taken in the third trimester of pregnancy. The receptors derive from a female donor in good health, enrolled as a control in a pregnancy study.

The chain has TRBV30 and TRBJ2-1, with 9 bases fitting TRBD2. Losses at the gene ends were 2 bases for V and 4 bases for J; bases not matched to a gene: 9. The CDR3 spans 16 residues. Germline values: CDR1 GTSNPN, CDR2 SVGIG (reference sequence). This chain's CDR3 is CAWSPISGGLYNEQFF. The CDR3 DNA is TGTGCCTGGAGTCCCATTAGCGGGGGACTTTACAATGAGCAGTTCTTC.

The chain joins TRBV6-1 to TRBJ1-1; no reliable D call. In germline, CDR1 is MNHNS, CDR2 SASEGT. Trimming left V 4 bases short and J 6 bases short, with 6 bases between. The CDR3 extends over 11 amino acids. The CDR3 nucleotides are TGTGCCAGCAGTGTTACAGCTGAAGCTTTCTTT. It encodes CASSVTAEAFF.

V and J are TRBV4-3 and TRBJ1-3; 7 nucleotides line up with TRBD1. Unmatched junction bases numbered 9, after V lost 4 bases and J lost 3 bases. This CDR3 is 16 amino acids long. Germline CDR1 LGHNA, CDR2 YSLEER. DNA of the CDR3: TGCGCCAGCAGCCGAGGACAGGCCTCTTTTGGAAACACCATATATTTT. It is translated as CASSRGQASFGNTIYF.

The V gene is TRBV6-4, the J gene TRBJ2-5, with a weak D call TRBD2 (6 bases). V lost 5 bases and J lost 0, with 13 bases in between. Germline V gene lookup returns CDR1 MRHNA and CDR2 SNTAGT. The CDR3 length is 15 residues. CDR3 sequence (DNA): TGTGCCAGCAGTTCCACGGGACTTAACCAAGAGACCCAGTACTTC. It yields the protein CASSSTGLNQETQYF.

This clone occurred once. This sequence joins TRBV5-6 and TRBJ1-2; possibly TRBD1 for D (5 bases). V was trimmed by 5 bases and J by 8 bases, leaving 10 bases between them. There are 11 residues in the CDR3. CDR1 SGHDT and CDR2 YYEEEE come from the germline V gene. This CDR3 reads CASRHGGGYTF. The CDR3 bases are TGTGCCAGCAGGCACGGGGGGGGCTACACCTTC.

V usage is TRBV6-5 and J usage is TRBJ1-6, with D possibly being TRBD1 (6 bases). The CDR3 spans 15 residues. Germline CDR1 MNHEY, CDR2 SVGAGI. V gave up 4 bases and J gave up 5 bases, with 12 bases separating them. CDR3 coding DNA: TGTGCCAGCAGTTTCAGGGGTGGCAATAATTCACCCCTCCACTTT. This encodes CASSFRGGNNSPLHF.

V is TRBV9 and J is TRBJ1-2; TRBD1 might be the D (6 bases). Germline-derived CDR1 and CDR2 are SGDLS and YYNGEE. The CDR3 is made up of 17 amino acids. V lost 3 bases and J 4 bases, leaving 22 bases between the germline ends. The CDR3 sequence: CASSGPGPSGVPYGYTF. Written as DNA, the CDR3 is TGTGCCAGCAGCGGACCGGGACCTTCAGGGGTCCCCTATGGCTACACCTTC.

V and J are TRBV6-5 and TRBJ1-5, with 8 bases aligning to TRBD1. J gave up 5 bases and V 5 bases, and 5 bases lay outside the gene matches. The V gene's germline CDR1 is MNHEY and CDR2 SVGAGI. The length of the CDR3 is 14 residues. CDR3 amino acids: CASSTPDRDQPQHF. CDR3 DNA sequence: TGTGCCAGCAGTACCCCGGACAGGGATCAGCCCCAGCATTTT.

The chain recombines TRBV2 with TRBJ2-7; D is perhaps TRBD1 (6 bases). The germline V gene encodes CDR1 SNHLY and CDR2 FYNNEI. Trimming left V 4 bases short and J 0 bases short, with 10 bases between. The CDR3 contains 14 residues. CDR3 in amino acids: CASSAQGISYEQYF. CDR3 sequence (DNA): TGTGCCAGCAGTGCACAGGGAATCTCCTACGAGCAGTACTTC.

The gene calls are TRBV5-4 and TRBJ2-3; D is possibly TRBD1 (6 bases). The CDR3 length is 16 residues. Trimming removed 5 bases from V and 2 bases from J, with 18 bases in between. Germline CDR1 SGHNT, CDR2 YYREEE (reference sequence). DNA of the CDR3: TGTGCCAGCAGTTCCCGGGACACCTTGGACACAGATACGCAGTATTTT. This codes for CASSSRDTLDTDTQYF.